Listed below are T cell receptor beta chains from one sample, sequenced in a study of T-cell memory formation after mild COVID-19. TCRdb re-analysed the 5' RACE reads in MiXCR, keeping a single row per CDR3 protein. Of 300,000 to 400,000 distinct CDR3 sequences detected, roughly 20% appear once; the ten largest clones hold around 12%. Material for sequencing was PBMCs or a T cell subset sorted from them (not recorded which). The receptors here all came from an adult woman who had mild COVID-19 (a few samples of this study predate the infection). Cell type and time point are not known. The conserved cysteine and the conserved F or W are not part of the CDR3 here. Clone size is not always given. Where it is, it says once, few, many or a class for expanded clones.

V	size	CDR3
TRBV3-1	.	ASSYDRESYEQY
TRBV7-3	.	ASSYNQGSDYT
TRBV7-9	many	ASSPGQARFHEQY
TRBV6-2/TRBV6-3	.	ASRGGRERLAEAF
TRBV12-3/TRBV12-4	few	ASCRCSGANVLT
TRBV20-1	few	SARGEAVETQY
TRBV12-3/TRBV12-4	many	ASSFGNQPQH
TRBV6-5	.	ASNPGQGARGYT
TRBV7-9	few	ASSLALGVTEAF
TRBV7-2	.	ASSFAIDEQY
TRBV20-1	.	SASHYGLAGAADTQY
TRBV11-1	few	ASSLEAGDYNEQF
TRBV20-1	many	SARDVMGVYGYT
TRBV21-1	.	ASSKEVRGRYYGYT
TRBV19	.	AARRTGSSNQPQH
TRBV5-1	.	ASTDSSYNEQF
TRBV7-2	.	ASSHRGVTEAF
TRBV19	.	ASTETGASYEQY
TRBV7-2	few	ASSLVAGLQTGTDTQY
TRBV30	.	AWSVRGQGARDTQY
TRBV3-1	.	ASSPASGGAPSNEQF
TRBV7-9	.	ASSSRSQENYGYT
TRBV4-3	.	ASSQGAGGYRGDTQY
TRBV27	few	ASSSSRQGKGEQY
TRBV7-2	.	ASSFQEGVGGYT
TRBV6-2/TRBV6-3	few	ASSRYRAVPSYNEQF